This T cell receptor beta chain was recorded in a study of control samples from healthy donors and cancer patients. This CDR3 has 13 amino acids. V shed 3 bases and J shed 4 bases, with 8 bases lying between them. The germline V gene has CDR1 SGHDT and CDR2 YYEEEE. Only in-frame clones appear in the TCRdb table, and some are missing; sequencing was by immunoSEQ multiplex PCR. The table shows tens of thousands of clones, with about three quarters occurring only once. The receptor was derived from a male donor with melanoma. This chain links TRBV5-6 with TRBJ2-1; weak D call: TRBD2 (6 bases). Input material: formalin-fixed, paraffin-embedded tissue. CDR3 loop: CASSWGEYNEQFF. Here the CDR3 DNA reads TGTGCCAGCAGCTGGGGGGAATACAATGAGCAGTTCTTC.